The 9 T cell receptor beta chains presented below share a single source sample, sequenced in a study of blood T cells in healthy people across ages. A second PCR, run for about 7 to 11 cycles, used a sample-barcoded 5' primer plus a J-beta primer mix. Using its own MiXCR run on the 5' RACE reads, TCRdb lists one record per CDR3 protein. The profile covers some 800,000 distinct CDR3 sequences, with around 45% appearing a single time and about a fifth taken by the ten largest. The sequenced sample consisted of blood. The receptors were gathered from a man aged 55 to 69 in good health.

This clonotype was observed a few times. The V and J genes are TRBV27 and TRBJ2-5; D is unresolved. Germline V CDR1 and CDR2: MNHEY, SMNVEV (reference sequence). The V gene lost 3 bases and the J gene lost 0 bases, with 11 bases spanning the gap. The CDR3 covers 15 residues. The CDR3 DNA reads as TGTGCCAGCAGTTTTGGGTTATCCTACCAAGAGACCCAGTACTTC. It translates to CASSFGLSYQETQYF.

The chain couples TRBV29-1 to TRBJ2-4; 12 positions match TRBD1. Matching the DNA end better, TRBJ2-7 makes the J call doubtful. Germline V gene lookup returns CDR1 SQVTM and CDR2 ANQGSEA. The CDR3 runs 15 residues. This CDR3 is CSVHLTGQGADEQYF. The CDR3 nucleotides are TGCAGCGTCCACCTGACGGGACAGGGGGCTGACGAGCAGTACTTC.

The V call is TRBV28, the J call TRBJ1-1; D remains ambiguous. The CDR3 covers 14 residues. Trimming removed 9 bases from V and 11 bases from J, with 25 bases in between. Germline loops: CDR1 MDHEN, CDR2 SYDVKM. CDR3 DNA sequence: TGTGCCAGTAACCAACCGGGCCCAATGGCGTGGGCTTTCTTT. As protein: CASNQPGPMAWAFF.

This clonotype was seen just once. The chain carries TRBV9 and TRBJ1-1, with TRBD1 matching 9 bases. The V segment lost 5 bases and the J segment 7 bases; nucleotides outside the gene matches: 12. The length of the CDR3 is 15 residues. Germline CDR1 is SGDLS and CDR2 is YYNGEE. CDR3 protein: CASSLTGGSRFEAFF. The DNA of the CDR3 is TGTGCCAGCAGTCTTACAGGGGGCTCGCGATTTGAAGCTTTCTTT.

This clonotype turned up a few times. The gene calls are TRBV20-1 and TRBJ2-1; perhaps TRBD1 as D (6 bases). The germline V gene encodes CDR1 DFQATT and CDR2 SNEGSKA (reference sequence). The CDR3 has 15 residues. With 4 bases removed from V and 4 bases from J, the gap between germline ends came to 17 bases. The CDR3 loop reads CSAKMGPDSYNEQFF. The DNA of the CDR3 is TGCAGTGCTAAGATGGGGCCGGACAGTTACAATGAGCAGTTCTTC.

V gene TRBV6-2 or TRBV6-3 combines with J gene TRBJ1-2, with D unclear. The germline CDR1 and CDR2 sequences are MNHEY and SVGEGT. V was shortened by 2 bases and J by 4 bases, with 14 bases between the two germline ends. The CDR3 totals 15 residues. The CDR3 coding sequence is TGTGCCAGCAGTTACCTCCAAAATCACGGCTATGGCTACACCTTC. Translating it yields CASSYLQNHGYGYTF.

As DNA, the CDR3 is TGCAGTGCTAGACCCCGGGACAGGGTGAAGGGTGGCTACACCTTC. Residues: CSARPRDRVKGGYTF. This chain links TRBV20-1 with TRBJ1-2, with 9 bases identical to TRBD1. Germline V lookup: CDR1 DFQATT, CDR2 SNEGSKA (reference sequence). The junction had 11 bases not matched to a gene; V was cut back by 2 bases and J by 7 bases. The CDR3 runs 15 residues.

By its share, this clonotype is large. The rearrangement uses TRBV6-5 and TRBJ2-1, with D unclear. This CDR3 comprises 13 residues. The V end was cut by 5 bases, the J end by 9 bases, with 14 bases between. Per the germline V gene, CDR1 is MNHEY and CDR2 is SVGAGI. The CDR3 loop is CASSPGLLGEQFF. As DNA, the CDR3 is TGTGCCAGCAGTCCGGGTCTCTTAGGTGAGCAGTTCTTC.

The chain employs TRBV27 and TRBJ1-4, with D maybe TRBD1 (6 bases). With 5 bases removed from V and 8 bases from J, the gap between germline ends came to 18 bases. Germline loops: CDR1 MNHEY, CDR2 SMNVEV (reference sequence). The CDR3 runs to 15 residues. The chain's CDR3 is CASSPQGRGEEKLFF. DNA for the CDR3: TGTGCCAGCAGTCCCCAGGGGAGGGGAGAAGAAAAACTGTTTTTT.